This T cell receptor beta chain is from a study of graft-versus-host responses after intestinal transplantation. Study-level background: Each transplant was multivisceral, liver-intestinal, or isolated intestinal. Recipients were all induced with anti-thymocyte globulin, then given tacrolimus and steroids for two to three years. Findings and limits, study-wide: In recipient marrow, GvH clones were found, and some appeared first in ileum or blood. Subjects displaying graft-donor T cell macrochimerism possessed elevated graft-versus-host to host-versus-graft clonal ratios inside allografts.

The repertoire was sequenced with immunoSEQ multiplex PCR; TCRdb's copy has only in-frame clones and lacks some. The sample yields tens of thousands of clones, approximately 87% seen once. J was trimmed by 7 bases and V by 2 bases; bases with no gene match: 9. This CDR3 spans 15 amino acids. CDR1 is LGHNA and CDR2 is YNFKEQ in the germline V gene. As concerns this clone: Its antigen is as yet unknown.

The sample was unstimulated CD4+ T cells sorted from spleen or lymph node cells, taken before transplant. The clonotype comes from a human donor who was the organ donor for an intestinal transplant. The chain recombines TRBV4-2 with TRBJ1-2, with 8 bases aligning to TRBD1. The CDR3 DNA reads as TGTGCCAGCAGCCAACTTACTCAGGGGGCGCTTGGCTACACCTTC. As protein: CASSQLTQGALGYTF.